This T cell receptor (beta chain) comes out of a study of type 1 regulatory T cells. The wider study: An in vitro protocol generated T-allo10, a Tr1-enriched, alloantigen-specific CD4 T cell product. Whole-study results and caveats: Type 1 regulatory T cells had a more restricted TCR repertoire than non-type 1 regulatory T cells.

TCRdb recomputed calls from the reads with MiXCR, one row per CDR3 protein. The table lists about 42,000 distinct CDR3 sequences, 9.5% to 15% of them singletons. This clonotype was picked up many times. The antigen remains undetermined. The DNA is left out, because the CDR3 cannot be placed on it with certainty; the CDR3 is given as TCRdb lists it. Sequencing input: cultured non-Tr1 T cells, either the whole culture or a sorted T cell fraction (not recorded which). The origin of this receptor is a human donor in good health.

The CDR3 loop reads CASILGRGEAFF. This chain joins TRBV28 and TRBJ1-1. Germline V gene lookup returns CDR1 MDHEN and CDR2 SYDVKM. The CDR3 spans 12 residues, counting both ends.